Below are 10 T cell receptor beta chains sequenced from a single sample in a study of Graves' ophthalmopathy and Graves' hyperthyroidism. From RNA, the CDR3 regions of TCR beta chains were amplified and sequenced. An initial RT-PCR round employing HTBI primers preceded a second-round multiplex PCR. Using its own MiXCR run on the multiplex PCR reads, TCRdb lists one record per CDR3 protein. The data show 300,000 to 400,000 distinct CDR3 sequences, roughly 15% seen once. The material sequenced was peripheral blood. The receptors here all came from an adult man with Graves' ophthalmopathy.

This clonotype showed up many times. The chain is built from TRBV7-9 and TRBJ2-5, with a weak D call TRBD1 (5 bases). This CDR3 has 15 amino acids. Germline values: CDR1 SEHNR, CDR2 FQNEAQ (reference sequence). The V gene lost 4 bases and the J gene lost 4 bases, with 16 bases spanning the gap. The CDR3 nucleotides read TGTGCCAGCAGCTCGAGCATTGGCAGGGTAGAGACCCAGTACTTC. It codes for CASSSSIGRVETQYF.

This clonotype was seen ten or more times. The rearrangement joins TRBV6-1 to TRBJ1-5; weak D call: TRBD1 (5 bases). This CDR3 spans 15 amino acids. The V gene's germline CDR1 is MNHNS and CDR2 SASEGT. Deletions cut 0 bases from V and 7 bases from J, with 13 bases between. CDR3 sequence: CASSEAPMGGQPQHF. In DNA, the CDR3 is TGTGCCAGCAGTGAAGCTCCTATGGGGGGGCAGCCCCAGCATTTT.

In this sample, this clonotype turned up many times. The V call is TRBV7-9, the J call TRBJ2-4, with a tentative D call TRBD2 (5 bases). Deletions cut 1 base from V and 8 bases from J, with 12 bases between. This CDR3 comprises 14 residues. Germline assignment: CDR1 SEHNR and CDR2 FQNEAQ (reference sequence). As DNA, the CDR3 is TGTGCCAGCAGCTTAGAGGGTCTGGGAGACATTCAGTACTTC. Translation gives CASSLEGLGDIQYF. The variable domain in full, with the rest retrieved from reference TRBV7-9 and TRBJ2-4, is DTGVSQNPRHKITKRGQNVTFRCDPISEHNRLYWYRQTLGQGPEFLTYFQNEAQLEKSRLLSDRFSAERPKGSFSTLEIQRTEQGDSAMYLCASSLEGLGDIQYFGAGTRLSVL.

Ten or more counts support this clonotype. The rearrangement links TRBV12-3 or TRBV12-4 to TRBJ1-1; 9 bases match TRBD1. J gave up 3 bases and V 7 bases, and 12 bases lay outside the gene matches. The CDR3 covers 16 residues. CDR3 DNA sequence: TGTGCCAGCACTTCTGCGGGACAGGGTTTTCACACTGAAGCTTTCTTT. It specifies CASTSAGQGFHTEAFF.

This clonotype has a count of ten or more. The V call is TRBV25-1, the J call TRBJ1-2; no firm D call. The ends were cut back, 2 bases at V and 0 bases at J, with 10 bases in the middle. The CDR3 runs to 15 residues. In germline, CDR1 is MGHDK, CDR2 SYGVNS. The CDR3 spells CASSERSRTNYGYTF. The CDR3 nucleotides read TGTGCCAGCAGTGAACGGAGCAGGACTAACTATGGCTACACCTTC.

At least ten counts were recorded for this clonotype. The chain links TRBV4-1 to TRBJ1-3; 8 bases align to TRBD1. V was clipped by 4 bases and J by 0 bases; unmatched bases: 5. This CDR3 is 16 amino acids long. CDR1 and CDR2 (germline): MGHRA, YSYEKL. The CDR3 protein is CASSPGQGLSGNTIYF. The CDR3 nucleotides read TGCGCCAGCAGCCCTGGACAGGGACTCTCTGGAAACACCATATATTTT.

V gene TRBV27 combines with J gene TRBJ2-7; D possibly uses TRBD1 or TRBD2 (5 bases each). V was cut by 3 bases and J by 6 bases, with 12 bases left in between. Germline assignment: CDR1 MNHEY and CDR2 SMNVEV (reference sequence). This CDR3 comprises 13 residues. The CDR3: CASSFRPGSEQYF. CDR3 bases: TGTGCCAGCAGTTTCAGACCAGGGAGCGAGCAGTACTTC.

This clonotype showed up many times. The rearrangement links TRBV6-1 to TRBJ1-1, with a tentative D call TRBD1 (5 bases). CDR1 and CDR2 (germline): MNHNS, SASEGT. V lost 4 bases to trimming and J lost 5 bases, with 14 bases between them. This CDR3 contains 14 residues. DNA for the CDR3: TGTGCCAGCAGTGTACGGCAGGGCAGGACTGAAGCTTTCTTT. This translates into CASSVRQGRTEAFF.

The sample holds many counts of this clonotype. CDR3 sequence reads: CASSLAFSGGKETQYF. The DNA for the CDR3 is TGTGCCAGCAGCTTAGCTTTTTCCGGGGGGAAAGAGACCCAGTACTTC. The chain links TRBV7-9 to TRBJ2-5; 7 nucleotides agree with TRBD2. The CDR3 contains 16 residues. J was trimmed by 3 bases and V by 0 bases; bases with no gene match: 7. Germline lookup yields CDR1 SEHNR and CDR2 FQNEAQ (reference sequence).

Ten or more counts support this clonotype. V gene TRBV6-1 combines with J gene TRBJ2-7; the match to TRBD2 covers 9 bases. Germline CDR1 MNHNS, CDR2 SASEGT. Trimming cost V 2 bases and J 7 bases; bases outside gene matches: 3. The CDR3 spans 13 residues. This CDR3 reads CASSELLAGEQYF. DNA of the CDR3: TGTGCCAGCAGTGAACTCCTAGCGGGGGAGCAGTACTTC.